These 17 T cell receptor beta chains were all obtained from the same sample, sequenced in a study of CD8 T cells in ankylosing spondylitis. Points from the study as a whole: One TCR beta motif, made up of eight or nine highly homologous variants, appeared characteristic of ankylosing spondylitis blood.

TCRdb recomputed calls from the 5' RACE reads with MiXCR, one row per CDR3 protein. Here the sample spans approximately 540,000 distinct CDR3 sequences, approximately 12% being singletons. Antigens for these TCRs are unknown. The sample taken for sequencing was blood, either unsorted or a sorted T cell fraction (not recorded which). These receptors came from a male donor with ankylosing spondylitis.

The chain carries TRBV5-1 and TRBJ2-3, with TRBD1 as a possible D gene (8 bases). This CDR3 has 14 amino acids. V lost 5 bases to trimming and J lost 4 bases, with 14 bases between them. Germline values: CDR1 SGHRS, CDR2 YFSETQ. CDR3 sequence reads: CASRSTGGADTQYF. In DNA, the CDR3 is TGCGCCAGCAGAAGTACAGGGGGGGCAGATACGCAGTATTTT.

The rearrangement joins TRBV4-1 to TRBJ2-1, with 8 bases matching TRBD2. The CDR3 extends over 13 amino acids. The ends lost 6 bases at V and 9 bases at J; junction bases unmatched: 7. Germline V gene lookup returns CDR1 MGHRA and CDR2 YSYEKL. For the CDR3, the DNA is TGCGCCAGCAGAAGAGCGGGAGAGGGTGAGCAGTTCTTC. It is translated as CASRRAGEGEQFF.

CDR3 residues: CASSLAQGGAWNQPQHF. CDR3 in DNA: TGTGCCAGCAGCTTAGCGCAGGGGGGGGCATGGAATCAGCCCCAGCATTTT. The chain links TRBV7-8 to TRBJ1-5, with 7 bases aligning to TRBD1. The germline CDR1 and CDR2 sequences are SGHVS and FQNEAQ. Unmatched junction bases numbered 9, after V lost 0 bases and J lost 4 bases. The CDR3 has 17 amino acids. The entire variable domain, with the rest obtained from reference TRBV7-8 and TRBJ1-5, is as follows: GAGVSQSPRYKVAKRGQDVALRCDPISGHVSLFWYQQALGQGPEFLTYFQNEAQLDKSGLPSDRFFAERPEGSVSTLKIQRTQQEDSAVYLCASSLAQGGAWNQPQHFGDGTRLSIL.

The chain uses TRBV20-1 and TRBJ1-2, with no clear D. Per germline, CDR1 DFQATT and CDR2 SNEGSKA (reference sequence). This CDR3 is built from 14 residues. Deletions cut 3 bases from V and 0 bases from J, with 11 bases between. Here the CDR3 DNA reads TGCAGTGCTAGGCTTTTGGGAGCTAACTATGGCTACACCTTC. As protein: CSARLLGANYGYTF.

The chain employs TRBV7-2 and TRBJ2-7; no reliable D call. The CDR3 has 13 residues. Germline lookup yields CDR1 SGHTA and CDR2 FQGNSA. Deletions cut 4 bases from V and 6 bases from J, with 13 bases between. CDR3 in DNA: TGTGCCAGCAGCTCGATCCCCGGATCCGAGCAGTACGTC. It specifies CASSSIPGSEQYV.

This clonotype was counted many times. The chain uses TRBV2 and TRBJ2-3; 7 bases line up with TRBD2. This CDR3 has 15 residues. Trimming took 1 base from V and 1 from J; bases not matched to a gene: 2. Germline assignment: CDR1 SNHLY and CDR2 FYNNEI. CDR3 protein: CASSEVTSGTDTQYF. The CDR3 bases are TGTGCCAGCAGTGAAGTTACTAGCGGCACAGATACGCAGTATTTT. The full variable domain, in which reference TRBV2 and TRBJ2-3 provide the parts outside the CDR3, is EPEVTQTPSHQVTQMGQEVILRCVPISNHLYFYWYRQILGQKVEFLVSFYNNEISEKSEIFDDQFSVERPDGSNFTLKIRSTKLEDSAMYFCASSEVTSGTDTQYFGPGTRLTVL.

This clonotype was observed a few times. This rearrangement joins TRBV7-2 to TRBJ2-7; perhaps TRBD1 as D (5 bases). The V gene's germline CDR1 is SGHTA and CDR2 FQGNSA. This CDR3 has 14 residues. Trimming left V 2 bases short and J 3 bases short, with 11 bases between. Written as DNA, the CDR3 is TGTGCCAGCAGCTTATCTAAGGGGTTCTACGAGCAGTACTTC. It specifies CASSLSKGFYEQYF.

This sequence joins TRBV20-1 and TRBJ2-7, with 12 bases lining up with TRBD2. The germline V gene has CDR1 DFQATT and CDR2 SNEGSKA (reference sequence). The CDR3 spans 17 residues. After removal of 0 bases from V and 3 bases from J, the junction contained 9 bases not matched to a gene. CDR3 sequence (DNA): TGCAGTGCTAGAGAGGCTAGCGGGAGGGCCAGGGGCTACGAGCAGTACTTC. Protein product: CSAREASGRARGYEQYF.

This clonotype was seen a handful of times. V is TRBV20-1 and J is TRBJ2-3; 15 positions agree with TRBD2. Germline CDR1 is DFQATT and CDR2 is SNEGSKA (reference sequence). J gave up 0 bases and V 6 bases, and 7 bases lay outside the gene matches. The CDR3 is made up of 17 amino acids. The CDR3 DNA reads as TGCAGTGCCGGAAGGACTAGCGGGAGGGCTAGCACAGATACGCAGTATTTT. Translation gives CSAGRTSGRASTDTQYF.

The rearrangement uses TRBV18 and TRBJ2-1, with 10 bases matching TRBD2. V dropped 4 bases and J dropped 8; count of bases not matched to a gene: 8. The length of the CDR3 is 15 residues. Looked up from germline, CDR1 is KGHSH and CDR2 is LQKENI. CDR3: CASSRASGSRDEQFF. In DNA, the CDR3 is TGTGCCAGCTCACGCGCTAGCGGGAGTAGAGATGAGCAGTTCTTC.

There are many counts of this clonotype. The V and J genes are TRBV12-3 or TRBV12-4 and TRBJ1-1; D is undetermined. This CDR3 is built from 12 residues. Trimming took 6 bases from V and 6 from J, leaving 11 bases between them. CDR3: CASSLYRSEAFF. DNA for the CDR3: TGTGCCAGCAGCCTTTACCGATCTGAAGCTTTCTTT.

In its sample, this clonotype was seen a few times. V and J are TRBV20-1 and TRBJ1-2, with D uncertain. The V end lost 6 bases, the J end lost 5 bases, and 22 bases lay between the germline ends. Germline lookup yields CDR1 DFQATT and CDR2 SNEGSKA (reference sequence). There are 15 residues in the CDR3. This CDR3 reads CSAALTDGLKYGYTF. The CDR3 bases are TGCAGTGCCGCCTTGACGGACGGCCTAAAATATGGCTACACCTTC.

The chain is built from TRBV30 and TRBJ1-4; TRBD1 matches 7 bases. J lost 8 bases, V lost 0 bases, and 9 bases had no gene match. Looked up from germline, CDR1 is GTSNPN and CDR2 is SVGIG (reference sequence). CDR3 length: 15 residues. The DNA for the CDR3 is TGTGCCTGGAGTGTACTTTCAGGGGGGGGCGAAAAACTGTTTTTT. This gives the protein CAWSVLSGGGEKLFF. Supplemented by reference TRBV30 and TRBJ1-4, the full variable domain reads SQTIHQWPATLVQPVGSPLSLECTVEGTSNPNLYWYRQAAGRGLQLLFYSVGIGQISSEVPQNLSASRPQDRQFILSSKKLLLSDSGFYLCAWSVLSGGGEKLFFGSGTQLSVL.

This rearrangement joins TRBV7-2 to TRBJ2-5; perhaps TRBD2 as D (7 bases). CDR1 is SGHTA and CDR2 is FQGNSA in the germline V gene. The CDR3 totals 15 residues. V lost 6 bases and J lost 4, with 18 bases in between. The CDR3 DNA reads TGTGCCAGCAGTTACCAACGGGGGGCAGGAGAGACCCAGTACTTC. The encoded protein is CASSYQRGAGETQYF.

V usage is TRBV6-1 and J usage is TRBJ2-5, with 8 positions matching TRBD2. The CDR3 consists of 17 residues. The V and J ends lost 6 bases and 0 bases, in that order; junction bases with no gene match: 12. The V gene's germline CDR1 is MNHNS and CDR2 SASEGT. CDR3 protein: CASRPPQVAGYQETQYF. The CDR3 DNA reads as TGTGCCAGCAGGCCACCCCAAGTAGCGGGGTACCAAGAGACCCAGTACTTC.

V and J are TRBV19 and TRBJ2-1, with 7 bases lining up with TRBD2. The germline V gene encodes CDR1 LNHDA and CDR2 SQIVND (reference sequence). The CDR3 spans 16 residues. J gave up 8 bases and V 2 bases, and 12 bases lay outside the gene matches. CDR3 amino acids: CASSIPSWDYRHEQFF. The CDR3 nucleotides are TGTGCCAGTAGTATACCTTCTTGGGACTACCGGCATGAGCAGTTCTTC. Full variable domain (remainder filled in from reference TRBV19 and TRBJ2-1): DGGITQSPKYLFRKEGQNVTLSCEQNLNHDAMYWYRQDPGQGLRLIYYSQIVNDFQKGDIAEGYSVSREKKESFPLTVTSAQKNPTAFYLCASSIPSWDYRHEQFFGPGTRLTVL.

Only a few counts were recorded for this clonotype. The rearrangement uses TRBV6-5 and TRBJ1-6; TRBD1 might be the D (5 bases). Germline CDR1 MNHEY, CDR2 SVGAGI. CDR3 size: 14 residues. V was trimmed by 10 bases and J by 10 bases, leaving 20 bases between them. The chain's CDR3 is CATTFGGIESPLHF. As DNA, the CDR3 is TGTGCCACCACTTTCGGGGGGATCGAATCACCCCTCCACTTT.